The 4 T cell receptor beta chains given below trace back to one sample, sequenced in a study of neoadjuvant anti-PD-1 for oral cavity cancer. Generated by immunoSEQ multiplex PCR, the TCRdb table keeps only in-frame clones and is missing some. The sample includes approximately 12,000 clones, about 67% of them seen just once. Sample: tumor tissue, taken before nivolumab (anti-PD-1) treatment. These receptors were obtained from a person between 40 and 79 years old with oral cavity squamous cell carcinoma. The donor label of this sample is uncertain.

The chain couples TRBV7-9 to TRBJ1-2; D is undetermined. Germline V gene sequence: CDR1 SEHNR, CDR2 FQNEAQ (reference sequence). Trimming took 0 bases from V and 8 from J, leaving 10 bases between them. This CDR3 contains 13 residues. The CDR3, as DNA: TGTGCCAGCAGCTTAGCGTCGGGGTGGGGCTACACCTTC. Translated, it gives CASSLASGWGYTF.

This clone has only a few counts. V and J are TRBV16 and TRBJ1-1, with D uncertain. The germline V gene encodes CDR1 KGHSY and CDR2 FQNENV. This CDR3 spans 14 amino acids. Trimming left V 0 bases short and J 10 bases short, with 15 bases between. In DNA, the CDR3 is TGTGCCAGCAGCCAATCACACAGCCCCGAGGGAGCTTTCTTT. Its protein is CASSQSHSPEGAFF.

This clone has a handful of counts. This chain joins TRBV5-1 and TRBJ2-2; the D is unclear. This CDR3 spans 13 amino acids. V lost 0 bases to trimming and J lost 7 bases, with 7 bases between them. Germline loops: CDR1 SGHRS, CDR2 YFSETQ. The CDR3 DNA follows: TGCGCCAGCAGCTTGGTCGTCGACGGGGAGCTGTTTTTT. Residues: CASSLVVDGELFF.

V and J are TRBV28 and TRBJ2-1; TRBD2 might be the D (5 bases). The germline V and J ends were trimmed by 2 bases and 0 bases, with 11 bases remaining between them. From germline, CDR1 is MDHEN and CDR2 SYDVKM. The CDR3 spans 16 residues. CDR3 DNA sequence: TGTGCCAGCAGTTTAGTTAGCGTCAGCTCCTACAATGAGCAGTTCTTC. Amino acids: CASSLVSVSSYNEQFF.